A selection of T cell receptor beta chains follows, all from one sample in a study of OX40 agonist ivuxolimab in advanced cancers. Only in-frame clones appear in the TCRdb table, and some are missing; sequencing was by immunoSEQ multiplex PCR. Among roughly 60,000 clones listed, roughly 84% were seen once. Sequenced here: CD4+ or CD8+ T cells sorted from blood, sampled in a trial of the OX40 agonist ivuxolimab. The source of these receptors is an adult with an advanced solid tumor such as melanoma, head and neck, liver or kidney cancer. The CDR3 runs from the conserved cysteine through the conserved F or W.

j_gene: TRBJ2-5
v_gene: TRBV4-2
CDR3aa: CASSPSTPAGQETQYF

j_gene: TRBJ1-1
v_gene: TRBV28
CDR3aa: CASGGQGTEAFF

j_gene: TRBJ1-4
v_gene: TRBV11-3
CDR3aa: CASIPGPTNEKLFF

j_gene: TRBJ1-2
v_gene: TRBV7-2
CDR3aa: CASSPRGDGLYGYTF

j_gene: TRBJ2-3
v_gene: TRBV7-3
CDR3aa: CASSLMPTDTQYF

j_gene: TRBJ2-1
v_gene: TRBV19
CDR3aa: CASSSTGPQEQFF

j_gene: TRBJ1-2
v_gene: TRBV2
CDR3aa: CASREPGQSYGYTF

j_gene: TRBJ2-5
v_gene: TRBV5-4
CDR3aa: CASTSARGGGAQETQYF

j_gene: TRBJ2-1
v_gene: TRBV18
CDR3aa: CASSPPYTTGGEQFF

j_gene: TRBJ2-7
v_gene: TRBV5-1
CDR3aa: CASTPGQPTNEQYF

j_gene: TRBJ2-7
v_gene: TRBV30
CDR3aa: CAWSVNRDYEQYF

j_gene: TRBJ2-5
v_gene: TRBV7-9
CDR3aa: CASSLVRETQYF

j_gene: TRBJ2-3
v_gene: TRBV4-2
CDR3aa: CASSRAGGNTDTQYF

j_gene: NA
v_gene: TRBV6-6
CDR3aa: CASKPGQGIYEQYF

j_gene: TRBJ2-2
v_gene: TRBV5-1
CDR3aa: CASSSLAGGPEAGELFF

j_gene: TRBJ2-2
v_gene: TRBV14
CDR3aa: CASSLPTPTPTGELFF

j_gene: TRBJ2-2
v_gene: TRBV15
CDR3aa: CATEQGTNTGELFF

j_gene: TRBJ1-5
v_gene: TRBV19
CDR3aa: CASSLRDTNQPQHF

j_gene: TRBJ1-1
v_gene: TRBV2
CDR3aa: CASRAGQAALSTEAFF

j_gene: TRBJ1-2
v_gene: TRBV5-1
CDR3aa: CASRPDRNGYTF

j_gene: TRBJ1-5
v_gene: TRBV29-1
CDR3aa: CSVRQGGSNQPQHF

j_gene: TRBJ2-7
v_gene: TRBV18
CDR3aa: CASSSLSPGQGSYEQYF

j_gene: TRBJ2-7
v_gene: TRBV27
CDR3aa: CASRRGGYRGRGRTYEQYF

j_gene: TRBJ1-6
v_gene: TRBV19
CDR3aa: CASSMGSPYNSPLHF

j_gene: TRBJ2-3
v_gene: TRBV7-7
CDR3aa: CASSFGSGTDTQYF

j_gene: TRBJ2-1
v_gene: TRBV6-1
CDR3aa: CASSDSLAANNEQFF

j_gene: TRBJ2-7
v_gene: TRBV5-1
CDR3aa: CASSLGSSGTYEQYF

j_gene: TRBJ1-2
v_gene: TRBV19
CDR3aa: CASSLTGTGDGYTF

j_gene: TRBJ2-7
v_gene: TRBV30
CDR3aa: CAWSVSGANYEQYF

j_gene: TRBJ2-1
v_gene: TRBV5-1
CDR3aa: CASSLARRRTYSYNEQFF

j_gene: TRBJ2-7
v_gene: TRBV18
CDR3aa: CASSGQGDVNEQYF

j_gene: TRBJ2-4
v_gene: TRBV2
CDR3aa: CASSETSKNIQYF

j_gene: TRBJ2-7
v_gene: TRBV29-1
CDR3aa: CSASNYYEQYF

j_gene: TRBJ2-3
v_gene: TRBV7-6
CDR3aa: CASSFKSRGTSGRGADTQYF

j_gene: TRBJ2-3
v_gene: TRBV11-2
CDR3aa: CASSLDPAGTDTQYF

j_gene: TRBJ1-1
v_gene: TRBV25-1
CDR3aa: CASSGLTGNTEAFF

j_gene: TRBJ2-1
v_gene: TRBV28
CDR3aa: CACSRGLALEQFF

j_gene: TRBJ2-2
v_gene: TRBV7-2
CDR3aa: CASSLVGRPGELFF

j_gene: TRBJ2-7
v_gene: TRBV30
CDR3aa: CAWSLGARTSGRMGEQYF

j_gene: TRBJ2-7
v_gene: TRBV14
CDR3aa: CASSYGQSYEQYF

j_gene: TRBJ1-5
v_gene: TRBV10-3
CDR3aa: CATTTGGSNQPQHF

j_gene: TRBJ2-7
v_gene: TRBV4-2
CDR3aa: CASSQERITYEQYF

j_gene: TRBJ2-5
v_gene: TRBV14
CDR3aa: CASSQETNARGTQYF

j_gene: TRBJ2-5
v_gene: TRBV30
CDR3aa: CAWSFTGETQYF

j_gene: TRBJ1-2
v_gene: TRBV7-9
CDR3aa: CASSPRQGRGYTF

j_gene: TRBJ2-6
v_gene: TRBV28
CDR3aa: CASSLKGQGLSGANVLTF

j_gene: TRBJ2-7
v_gene: TRBV6-1
CDR3aa: CASSSGGAPSYEQYF

j_gene: TRBJ2-3
v_gene: TRBV5-1
CDR3aa: CASSLGQGPSTDTQYF

j_gene: TRBJ2-2
v_gene: TRBV2
CDR3aa: CASSDGQVTGELFF

j_gene: TRBJ1-1
v_gene: TRBV5-4
CDR3aa: CASSGQGTTEAFF

j_gene: TRBJ2-5
v_gene: TRBV29-1
CDR3aa: CSVEDIGQGTQETQYF

j_gene: TRBJ1-4
v_gene: TRBV27
CDR3aa: CASSRTGPGQEKLFF

j_gene: TRBJ2-1
v_gene: TRBV28
CDR3aa: CASSPGQGGEQFF

j_gene: TRBJ1-5
v_gene: TRBV11-2
CDR3aa: CASSSQGGQPQHF